This record concerns one TCR beta chain sequence. Its specificity is unknown. This was the immunoSEQ v3 assay. Libraries were sequenced to 2 million to 2.5 million read pairs (survey) or roughly 4.5-6 million (deep). Produced via immunoSEQ multiplex PCR; TCRdb's table is partial and in-frame only. The sample lists some 32,000 clones; 70% to 80% were seen once. The data derive from a study of TIL therapy for anti-PD-1-resistant metastatic lung cancer. Study-wide background: By whole-exome sequencing, median non-synonymous tumor mutation burden was roughly 1.6 mutations per megabase.

The CDR3 is 15 amino acids. Deletions cut 4 bases from V and 5 bases from J, with 17 bases between. Germline V lookup: CDR1 MNHEY, CDR2 SVGAGI. Noted time point: pre-treatment sample, taken before nivolumab and TIL therapy. Study results and caveats: Treatment-naive, never-smoker and oncogene-addicted patients were overrepresented in this highly selected cohort.

The sequenced sample was blood, obtained at baseline. This rearrangement joins TRBV6-5 to TRBJ2-5; no definite D call. The receptor was derived from a woman between 25 and 85 years old with non-small cell lung cancer. The CDR3 region is CASSSPREFGETQYF. The DNA for the CDR3 is TGTGCCAGCAGTTCCCCTCGCGAATTCGGGGAGACCCAGTACTTC.